This T cell receptor (beta chain) came from a study of cytomegalovirus exposure and HLA in healthy donors. Findings of the study overall: Follow-up analysis found HLA locus-dependent TCR association rates, highest for DRB1 and lowest for HLA-C. Productive rates of about 90% or about 30% were seen for most TCR beta V segments in an earlier analysis.

PCR primers comprised 60 Vbeta and 13 Jbeta primers. Source study methods: Later, an analysis found around 80 million unique TCR beta chains, and approximately 10 million of these were shared. Only in-frame clones appear in the TCRdb table, and some are missing; sequencing was by immunoSEQ multiplex PCR. D and trimming were read from the DNA, whereas the V and J calls and clone size are those reported in that table. The sample lists around 190,000 clones, roughly 72% seen once, with about 2.1% in the top ten. Though probably carrying unrecorded immune exposures, donors were nominally healthy at sampling. Remarks on this clone: Its antigen is undetermined.

CDR3 length: 14 residues. With 6 bases clipped from V and 1 base from J, the junction kept 5 bases outside the gene matches. CDR1 is WSHSY, CDR2 SAAADI, per germline. This sequence was found in a man aged 25-40 years in good health and CMV-seronegative. The sample taken for sequencing was PBMCs. The chain couples TRBV10-2 to TRBJ1-1; 7 nucleotides align to TRBD1. CDR3 sequence: CASRPGTANTEAFF. The CDR3 DNA follows: TGCGCCAGCAGACCCGGGACAGCGAACACTGAAGCTTTCTTT.